This TCR beta chain was sequenced during a study of T cells after posttransplantation cyclophosphamide. Study outcomes and limitations: Later post-transplant blood repertoires were often dominated by donor CD8+ memory clones. Recipient CMV seropositivity and CMV reactivation strongly tracked TRB clonality. Blood and skin or GI T cell repertoires showed limited TRB overlap.

Note on this clone: Its target is unknown.

Germline lookup yields CDR1 GTSNPN and CDR2 SVGIG (reference sequence). This CDR3 has 13 residues. V was pared by 5 bases and J by 7 bases, with 9 bases of the junction left unmatched. The assay was immunoSEQ multiplex PCR, and TCRdb's table has in-frame clones only and misses some. Found here are about 36,000 clones, no singletons; the ten largest cover 0.95% to 1.5%. Material: PBMCs. V gene TRBV30 combines with J gene TRBJ2-3; 7 bases agree with TRBD2. The TCR comes from a girl aged 5-17 years in good health, CMV-negative, and a related stem cell transplant donor. DNA of the CDR3: TGTGCCTGGGGCCCGGGGGGACCAAATACGCAGTATTTT. As protein: CAWGPGGPNTQYF.